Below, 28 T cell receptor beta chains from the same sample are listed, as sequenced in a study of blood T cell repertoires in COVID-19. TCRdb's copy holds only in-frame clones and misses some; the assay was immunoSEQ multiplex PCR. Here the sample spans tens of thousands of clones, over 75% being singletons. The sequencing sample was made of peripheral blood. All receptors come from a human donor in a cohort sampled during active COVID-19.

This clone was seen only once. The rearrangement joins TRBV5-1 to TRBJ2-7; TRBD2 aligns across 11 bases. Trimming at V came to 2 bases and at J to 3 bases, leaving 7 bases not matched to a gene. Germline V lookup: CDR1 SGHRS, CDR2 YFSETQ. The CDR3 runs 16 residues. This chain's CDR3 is CASSLVPGTSGYEQYF. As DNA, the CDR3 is TGCGCCAGCAGCTTAGTCCCTGGGACTAGCGGCTACGAGCAGTACTTC.

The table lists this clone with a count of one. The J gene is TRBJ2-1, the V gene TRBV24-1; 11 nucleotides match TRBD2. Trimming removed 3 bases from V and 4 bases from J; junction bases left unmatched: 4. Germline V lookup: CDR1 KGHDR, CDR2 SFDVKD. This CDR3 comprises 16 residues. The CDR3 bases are TGTGCCACCAGTGATGCCGGGACTAGCGGTTACAATGAGCAGTTCTTC. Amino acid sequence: CATSDAGTSGYNEQFF.

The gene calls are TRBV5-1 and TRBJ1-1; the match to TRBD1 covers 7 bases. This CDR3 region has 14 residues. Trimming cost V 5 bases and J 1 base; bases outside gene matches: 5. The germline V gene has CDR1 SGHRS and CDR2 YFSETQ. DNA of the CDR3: TGCGCCAGCAGGGCGGACAGGCAGAACACTGAAGCTTTCTTT. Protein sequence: CASRADRQNTEAFF.

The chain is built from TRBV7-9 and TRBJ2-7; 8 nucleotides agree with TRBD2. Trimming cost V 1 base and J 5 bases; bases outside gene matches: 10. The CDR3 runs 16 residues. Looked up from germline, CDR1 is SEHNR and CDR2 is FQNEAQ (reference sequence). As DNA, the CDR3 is TGTGCCAGCAGCTTAGTCAAAGTAGCGGGACTAGACGAGCAGTACTTC. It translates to CASSLVKVAGLDEQYF.

The CDR3 nucleotides read TGCAGCTCGACAGGGTCGGATGAAAAACTGTTTTTT. Amino acids: CSSTGSDEKLFF. The genes are TRBV29-1 and TRBJ1-4; 7 bases agree with TRBD1. The germline CDR1 and CDR2 sequences are SQVTM and ANQGSEA. The CDR3 spans 12 residues. V gave up 8 bases and J gave up 6 bases; unmatched junction bases: 6. Combining the CDR3 with reference TRBV29-1 and TRBJ1-4 gives the whole variable domain SAVISQKPSRDICQRGTSLTIQCQVDSQVTMMFWYRQQPGQSLTLIATANQGSEATYESGFVIDKFPISRPNLTFSTLTVSNMSPEDSSIYLCSSTGSDEKLFFGSGTQLSVL.

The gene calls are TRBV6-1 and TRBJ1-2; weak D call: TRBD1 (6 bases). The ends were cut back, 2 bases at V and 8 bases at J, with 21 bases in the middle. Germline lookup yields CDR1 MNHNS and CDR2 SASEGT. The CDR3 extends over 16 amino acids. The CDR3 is CASSESRVRGFGGYTF. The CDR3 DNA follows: TGTGCCAGCAGTGAAAGTAGGGTCAGGGGTTTCGGCGGCTACACCTTC.

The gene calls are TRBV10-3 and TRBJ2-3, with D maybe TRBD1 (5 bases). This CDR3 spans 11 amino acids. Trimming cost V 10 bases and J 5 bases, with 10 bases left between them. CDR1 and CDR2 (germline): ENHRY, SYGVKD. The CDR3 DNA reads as TGTGCCACCCGTAGGGGAGATACGCAGTATTTT. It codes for CATRRGDTQYF.

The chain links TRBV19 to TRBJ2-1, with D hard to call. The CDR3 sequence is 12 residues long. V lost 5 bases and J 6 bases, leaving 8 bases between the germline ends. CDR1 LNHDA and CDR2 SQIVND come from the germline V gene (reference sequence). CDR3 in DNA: TGTGCCAGTAGTCATCTACTCAATGAGCAGTTCTTC. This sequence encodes CASSHLLNEQFF.

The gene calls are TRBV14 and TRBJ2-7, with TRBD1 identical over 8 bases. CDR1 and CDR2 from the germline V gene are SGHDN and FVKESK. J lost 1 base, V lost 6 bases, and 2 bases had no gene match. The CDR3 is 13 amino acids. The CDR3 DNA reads TGTGCCAGCAGGCGGACAGGGTCCTACGAGCAGTACTTC. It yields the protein CASRRTGSYEQYF.

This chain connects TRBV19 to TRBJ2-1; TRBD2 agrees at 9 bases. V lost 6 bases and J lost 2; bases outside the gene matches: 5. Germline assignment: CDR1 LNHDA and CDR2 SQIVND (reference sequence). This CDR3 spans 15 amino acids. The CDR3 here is CASSLAGATYNEQFF. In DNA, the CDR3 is TGTGCCAGTAGCTTAGCGGGAGCCACCTACAATGAGCAGTTCTTC.

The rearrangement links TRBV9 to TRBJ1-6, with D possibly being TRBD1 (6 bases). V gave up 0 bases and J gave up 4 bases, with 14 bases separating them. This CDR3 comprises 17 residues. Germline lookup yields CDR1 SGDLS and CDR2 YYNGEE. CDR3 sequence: CASSVAQGTTYNSPLHF. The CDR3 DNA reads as TGTGCCAGCAGCGTAGCTCAGGGGACGACTTATAATTCACCCCTCCACTTT. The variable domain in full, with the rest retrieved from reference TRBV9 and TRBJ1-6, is DSGVTQTPKHLITATGQRVTLRCSPRSGDLSVYWYQQSLDQGLQFLIQYYNGEERAKGNILERFSAQQFPDLHSELNLSSLELGDSALYFCASSVAQGTTYNSPLHFGNGTRLTVT.

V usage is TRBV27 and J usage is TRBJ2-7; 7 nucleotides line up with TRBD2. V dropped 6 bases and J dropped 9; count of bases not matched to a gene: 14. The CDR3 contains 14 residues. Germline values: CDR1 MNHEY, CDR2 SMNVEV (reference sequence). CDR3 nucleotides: TGTGCCAGCAGGATCTCTAGCGGCGCTCTGGGGCAGTACTTC. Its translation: CASRISSGALGQYF.

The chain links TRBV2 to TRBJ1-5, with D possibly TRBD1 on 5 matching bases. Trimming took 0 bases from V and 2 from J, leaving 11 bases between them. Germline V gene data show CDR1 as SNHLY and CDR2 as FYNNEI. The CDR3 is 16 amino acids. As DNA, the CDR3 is TGTGCCAGCAGTGAAGCGGTAAGGGGTGGCAATCAGCCCCAGCATTTT. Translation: CASSEAVRGGNQPQHF. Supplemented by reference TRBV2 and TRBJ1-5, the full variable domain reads EPEVTQTPSHQVTQMGQEVILRCVPISNHLYFYWYRQILGQKVEFLVSFYNNEISEKSEIFDDQFSVERPDGSNFTLKIRSTKLEDSAMYFCASSEAVRGGNQPQHFGDGTRLSIL.

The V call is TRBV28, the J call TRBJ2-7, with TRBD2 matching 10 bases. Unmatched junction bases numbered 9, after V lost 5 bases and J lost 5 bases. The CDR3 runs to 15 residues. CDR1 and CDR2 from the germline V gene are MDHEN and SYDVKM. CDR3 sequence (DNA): TGTGCCAGCAGTCCCGCGGGACTAGCGTTACACGAGCAGTACTTC. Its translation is CASSPAGLALHEQYF.

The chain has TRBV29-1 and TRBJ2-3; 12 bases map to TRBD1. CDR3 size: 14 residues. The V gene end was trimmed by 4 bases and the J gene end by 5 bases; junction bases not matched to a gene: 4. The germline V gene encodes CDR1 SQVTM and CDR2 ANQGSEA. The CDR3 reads CSVGDRGHRDTQYF. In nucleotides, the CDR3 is TGCAGCGTTGGGGACAGGGGGCATCGAGATACGCAGTATTTT.

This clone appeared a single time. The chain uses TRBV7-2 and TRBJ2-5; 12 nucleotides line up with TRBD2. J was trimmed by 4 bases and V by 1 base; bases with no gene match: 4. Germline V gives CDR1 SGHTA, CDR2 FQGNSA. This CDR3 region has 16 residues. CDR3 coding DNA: TGTGCCAGCAGCTTAGATGCTAGCGGGAGGGGAGAGACCCAGTACTTC. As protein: CASSLDASGRGETQYF.

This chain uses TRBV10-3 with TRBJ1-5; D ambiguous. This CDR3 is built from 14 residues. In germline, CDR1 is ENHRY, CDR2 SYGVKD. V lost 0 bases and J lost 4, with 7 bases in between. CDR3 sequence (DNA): TGTGCCATCAGTGAGTCGCGGGGAAATCAGCCCCAGCATTTT. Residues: CAISESRGNQPQHF.

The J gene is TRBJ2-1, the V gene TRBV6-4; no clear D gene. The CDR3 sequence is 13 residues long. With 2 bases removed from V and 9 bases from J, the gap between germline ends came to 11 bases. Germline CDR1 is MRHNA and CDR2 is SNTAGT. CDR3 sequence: CASSDDALGEQFF. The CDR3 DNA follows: TGTGCCAGCAGTGACGACGCGCTAGGTGAGCAGTTCTTC.

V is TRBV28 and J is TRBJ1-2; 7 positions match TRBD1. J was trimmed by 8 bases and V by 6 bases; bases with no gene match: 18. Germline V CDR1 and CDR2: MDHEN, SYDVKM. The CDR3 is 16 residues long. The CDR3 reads CASRRRQGAPRRGYTF. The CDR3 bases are TGTGCCAGCAGAAGAAGACAGGGAGCCCCCCGCCGGGGCTACACCTTC.

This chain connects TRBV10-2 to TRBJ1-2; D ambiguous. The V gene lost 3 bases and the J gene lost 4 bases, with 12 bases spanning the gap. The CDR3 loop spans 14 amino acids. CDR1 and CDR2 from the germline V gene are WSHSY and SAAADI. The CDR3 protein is CASSDPDTGYGYTF. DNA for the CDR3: TGCGCCAGCAGTGATCCAGACACCGGCTATGGCTACACCTTC.

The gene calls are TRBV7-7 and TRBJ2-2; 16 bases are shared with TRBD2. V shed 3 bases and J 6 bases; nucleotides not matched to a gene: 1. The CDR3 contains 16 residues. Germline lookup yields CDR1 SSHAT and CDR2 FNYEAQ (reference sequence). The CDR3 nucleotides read TGTGCCAGCAGCTTGGGACTAGCGGGAGGGGCCGGGGAGCTGTTTTTT. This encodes CASSLGLAGGAGELFF. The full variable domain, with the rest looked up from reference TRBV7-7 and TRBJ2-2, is GAGVSQSPRYKVTKRGQDVTLRCDPISSHATLYWYQQALGQGPEFLTYFNYEAQPDKSGLPSDRFSAERPEGSISTLTIQRTEQRDSAMYRCASSLGLAGGAGELFFGEGSRLTVL.

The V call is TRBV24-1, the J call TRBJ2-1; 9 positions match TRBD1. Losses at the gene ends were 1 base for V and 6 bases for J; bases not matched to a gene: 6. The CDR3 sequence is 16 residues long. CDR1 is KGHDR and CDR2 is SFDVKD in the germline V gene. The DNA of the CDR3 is TGTGCCACCAGTGATTTCTTGGACAGGGGTCCCAATGAGCAGTTCTTC. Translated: CATSDFLDRGPNEQFF.

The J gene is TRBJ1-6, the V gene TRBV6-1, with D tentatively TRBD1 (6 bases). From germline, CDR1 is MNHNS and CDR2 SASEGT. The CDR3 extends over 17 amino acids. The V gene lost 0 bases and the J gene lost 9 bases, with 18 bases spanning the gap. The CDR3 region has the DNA TGTGCCAGCAGTGAAGCCGGCAGGGGCGAGGCTGGTTCACCCCTCCACTTT. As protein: CASSEAGRGEAGSPLHF.

This chain's CDR3 is CASSTGLAGGPRELFF. CDR3 coding DNA: TGTGCCAGCAGCACGGGACTAGCGGGAGGTCCCCGGGAGCTGTTTTTT. The chain recombines TRBV7-9 with TRBJ2-2; TRBD2 matches 15 bases. This CDR3 contains 16 residues. Germline CDR1 reads SEHNR; CDR2 reads FQNEAQ (reference sequence). The ends lost 5 bases at V and 9 bases at J; junction bases unmatched: 7.

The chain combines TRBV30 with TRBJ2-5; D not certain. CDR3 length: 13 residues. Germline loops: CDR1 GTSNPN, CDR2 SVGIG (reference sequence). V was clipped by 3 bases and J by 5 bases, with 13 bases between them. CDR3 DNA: TGTGCCTGGAGCCCTCTGCGGTCGGAGACCCAGTACTTC. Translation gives CAWSPLRSETQYF.

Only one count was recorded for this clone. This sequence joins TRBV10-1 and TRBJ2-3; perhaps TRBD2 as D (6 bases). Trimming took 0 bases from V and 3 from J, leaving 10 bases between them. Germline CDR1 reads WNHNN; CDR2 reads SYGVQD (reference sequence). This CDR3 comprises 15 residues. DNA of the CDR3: TGCGCCAGCAGTGAGTCGATCGGGACTACAGATACGCAGTATTTT. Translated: CASSESIGTTDTQYF.

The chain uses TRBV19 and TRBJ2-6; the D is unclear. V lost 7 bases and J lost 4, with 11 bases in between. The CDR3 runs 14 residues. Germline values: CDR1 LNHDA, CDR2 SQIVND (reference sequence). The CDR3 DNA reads TGTGCCAGTATTCCGGGTCCGGGGGCCAACGTCCTGACTTTC. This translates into CASIPGPGANVLTF.

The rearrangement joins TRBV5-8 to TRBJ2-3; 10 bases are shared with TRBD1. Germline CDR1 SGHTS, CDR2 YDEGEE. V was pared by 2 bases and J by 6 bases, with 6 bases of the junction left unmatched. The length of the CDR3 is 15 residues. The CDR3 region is CASSFRGTGVDTQYF. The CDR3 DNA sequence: TGTGCCAGCAGCTTCCGCGGGACAGGGGTTGATACGCAGTATTTT.